The sequence of this T cell receptor (beta chain) was determined in a study of regulatory T cells in long-lasting Graves disease. CDR1 is MGHRA and CDR2 is YSYEKL in the germline V gene. The V end lost 0 bases, the J end lost 4 bases, and 5 bases lay between the germline ends. The CDR3 runs to 13 residues. Time point denoted: newly diagnosed GD, antithyroid drugs for less than 3 months. PBMCs were the source of the RNA used for TCR sequencing. Researchers made TCR beta libraries by using iRepertoire HTBI primers and running Arm-PCR on CDR3 regions. MiXCR was run by TCRdb on the multiplex PCR reads, yielding one entry per CDR3 protein. The sample shows about 540,000 distinct CDR3 sequences, about 13% of them seen only once. Study-wide findings and caveats: Persistent Graves' patients showed less TCR diversity than newly diagnosed ones. Persistent cases favored TRBV28, TRBJ1-2 and TRBJ2-5.

This clonotype appeared a few times. Antigen specificity is unknown. These data also featured in a second study, about T cells in Graves' hyperthyroidism and ophthalmopathy. That report adds: Thyroid ultrasound and orbital computed tomography, with clinical symptoms and serum thyroxine and TRAb, informed diagnoses.

Here the sequenced sample was peripheral blood mononuclear cells (PBMCs), taken at new diagnosis, from a patient treated with antithyroid drugs. The V gene is TRBV4-1, the J gene TRBJ2-3, with D unclear. The TCR comes from a man aged 30 to 45 with Graves disease. CDR3 sequence reads: CASSQEPPDTQYF. Written as DNA, the CDR3 is TGCGCCAGCAGCCAAGAACCCCCAGATACGCAGTATTTT.